This T cell receptor beta chain comes out of a study of blood T cell repertoires in COVID-19. Study-level background: From the United States, Italy and Spain came samples of acute and convalescent COVID-19. T cells, B-cell-depleted T cells, or PBMCs provided the cDNA or gDNA that served as material.

The ends were cut back, 6 bases at V and 3 bases at J, with 4 bases in the middle. Germline V gene data show CDR1 as SGHAT and CDR2 as FQNNGV. The CDR3 totals 11 residues. In the original workflow: Amplification with reference gene primers provided the estimates of nucleated cell counts. The protocol was immunoSEQ multiplex PCR, while the TCRdb copy is restricted to in-frame clones and leaves out a portion. The V and J calls and clone size come from that table; D and trimming were worked out from the DNA. In the table there are roughly 100,000 clones, 84% of which are singletons. The sequenced sample consisted of peripheral blood. This sequence joins TRBV11-2 and TRBJ2-3; D not certain. This TCR came from a man aged 35 to 55 with active or convalescent COVID-19. This CDR3 is CASSKTDTQYF. The CDR3 bases are TGTGCCAGCAGTAAAACAGATACGCAGTATTTT.